This T cell receptor (beta chain) was sequenced during a study of blood T cell repertoires in COVID-19. Study summary: PBMCs, B-cell-depleted T cells, or T cells were the source of the cDNA or gDNA that made up the material.

Original methodology: By means of reference gene primer amplification, nucleated cell counts were estimated. Some clones are missing from TCRdb's copy, which holds only in-frame ones; the method was immunoSEQ multiplex PCR. V and J calls and clone size are as listed in that table; D and trimming were resolved from the DNA. The data show some 29,000 clones, with more than 80% seen just once and roughly 2.5% held by the top ten. Germline CDR1 and CDR2: SNHLY and FYNNEI. V lost 6 bases to trimming and J lost 10 bases; unmatched junction nucleotides: 6. CDR3 length: 12 amino acids. The rearrangement joins TRBV2 to TRBJ2-1; 7 bases align to TRBD1. Input material: peripheral blood. The clonotype was recovered from a human donor in a cohort sampled during active COVID-19. CDR3 loop: CASREQGKEQFF. In DNA form, the CDR3 reads TGTGCCAGCAGGGAACAGGGGAAGGAGCAGTTCTTC.